The 16 T cell receptor beta chains in this list originate from one sample, sequenced in a study of blood T cell repertoires in COVID-19. Sequenced by immunoSEQ multiplex PCR; TCRdb stores in-frame clones only, minus some. The sample has 200,000 to 250,000 clones; 70% to 90% are singletons. The sample comprised peripheral blood. Every receptor here comes from a woman aged 18-35 years who had recovered from COVID-19.

V usage is TRBV27 and J usage is TRBJ2-7; 8 positions match TRBD1. V was clipped by 4 bases and J by 3 bases; unmatched bases: 11. The germline CDR1 and CDR2 sequences are MNHEY and SMNVEV (reference sequence). There are 16 residues in the CDR3. The CDR3 region is CASSSDQRQGYYEQYF. Written as DNA, the CDR3 is TGTGCCAGCAGTTCAGACCAAAGACAGGGGTACTACGAGCAGTACTTC.

This clone was counted a single time. V gene TRBV19 combines with J gene TRBJ2-7; TRBD2 might be the D (6 bases). There are 14 residues in the CDR3. CDR1 and CDR2 from the germline V gene are LNHDA and SQIVND (reference sequence). The V and J ends lost 3 bases and 2 bases respectively, with 11 bases between them. CDR3 residues: CASSIGGTPYEQYF. CDR3 DNA sequence: TGTGCCAGTAGTATTGGCGGGACTCCCTACGAGCAGTACTTC.

CDR3 loop: CASSKHRAGTGADTQYF. The CDR3 DNA reads as TGTGCCAGCAGCAAACATAGGGCCGGGACAGGTGCAGATACGCAGTATTTT. This chain links TRBV21-1 with TRBJ2-3; the table's D call of TRBD1 was not tested on the DNA. TRBV21-1 is described as a pseudogene. This CDR3 spans 17 amino acids.

The rearrangement links TRBV11-2 to TRBJ1-1; 12 nucleotides agree with TRBD1. Germline V gene sequence: CDR1 SGHAT, CDR2 FQNNGV. V was pared by 7 bases and J by 8 bases, with 8 bases of the junction left unmatched. The CDR3 loop spans 14 amino acids. DNA of the CDR3: TGTGCCAGCACCTGGGACGGGACAGGGGGCGAAGCTTTCTTT. Translating it yields CASTWDGTGGEAFF.

This clone has only one observation. The chain employs TRBV19 and TRBJ2-3, with 9 positions matching TRBD2. The length of the CDR3 is 16 residues. Per germline, CDR1 LNHDA and CDR2 SQIVND (reference sequence). Losses at the gene ends were 6 bases for V and 4 bases for J; bases not matched to a gene: 11. CDR3 nucleotides: TGTGCCAGTAGCCCTCTAGCGGGGAGTGTCCCAGATACGCAGTATTTT. Translating gives CASSPLAGSVPDTQYF.

The rearrangement links TRBV7-9 to TRBJ2-7; tentatively, D is TRBD1 (6 bases). V was trimmed by 4 bases and J by 3 bases, leaving 19 bases between them. CDR1 is SEHNR, CDR2 FQNEAQ, per germline (reference sequence). This CDR3 comprises 16 residues. CDR3 region: CASSYSQGPKLYEQYF. CDR3 coding DNA: TGTGCCAGCAGCTACTCACAGGGCCCTAAACTCTACGAGCAGTACTTC.

V and J are TRBV3-1 (or the pseudogene TRBV3-2) and TRBJ1-5; TRBD1 might be the D (6 bases). Germline V CDR1 and CDR2: LGHDT, YNNKEL (reference sequence). The CDR3 extends over 19 amino acids. V lost 2 bases, J lost 0 bases, and 20 bases lay in between. DNA for the CDR3: TGTGCCAGCAGCCAAATCGAGGAGGGGGGACTATATAGCAATCAGCCCCAGCATTTT. The encoded protein is CASSQIEEGGLYSNQPQHF.

As to this clone: At one end the junction does not follow the germline gene, possibly because of a read error. The CDR3: CASSLWDTRELFF. CDR3 coding DNA: TGTGCCAGCAGTTTATGGGACACCAGGGAGCTGTTTTTT. The chain uses TRBV27 and TRBJ2-2; maybe TRBD1 (6 bases). The CDR3 runs to 13 residues. Germline CDR1 is MNHEY and CDR2 is SMNVEV (reference sequence).

The genes are TRBV5-6 and TRBJ2-7; 10 nucleotides line up with TRBD2. V lost 0 bases to trimming and J lost 3 bases; unmatched junction nucleotides: 12. The germline CDR1 and CDR2 sequences are SGHDT and YYEEEE. The CDR3 is 18 amino acids. CDR3 amino acids: CASSLARELAGQNYEQYF. DNA for the CDR3: TGTGCCAGCAGCTTGGCACGAGAACTAGCGGGACAAAACTACGAGCAGTACTTC. Drawing the rest from reference TRBV5-6 and TRBJ2-7, the complete variable domain is DAGVTQSPTHLIKTRGQQVTLRCSPKSGHDTVSWYQQALGQGPQFIFQYYEEEERQRGNFPDRFSGHQFPNYSSELNVNALLLGDSALYLCASSLARELAGQNYEQYFGPGTRLTVT.

CDR3 sequence reads: CASSSPQGTYEQYF. The CDR3 DNA follows: TGTGCCAGCAGCTCCCCCCAGGGTACCTACGAGCAGTACTTC. The chain couples TRBV7-9 to TRBJ2-7; D possibly corresponds to TRBD1 (5 bases). The V end was cut by 4 bases, the J end by 2 bases, with 12 bases between. In germline, CDR1 is SEHNR, CDR2 FQNEAQ (reference sequence). The CDR3 contains 14 residues.

As DNA, the CDR3 is TGTGCCAGTAAAACACCTAGCGGGGCGAACACCGGGGAGCTGTTTTTT. Protein: CASKTPSGANTGELFF. The chain couples TRBV19 to TRBJ2-2; 9 positions match TRBD2. The CDR3 is 16 amino acids. CDR1 and CDR2 (germline): LNHDA, SQIVND (reference sequence). V trimming: 7 bases; J trimming: 0 bases; junction bases outside the gene matches: 6.

The chain couples TRBV12-3 or TRBV12-4 to TRBJ2-5; D may be TRBD1 (6 bases). Trimming removed 4 bases at V and 3 bases at J, with 9 bases between. The CDR3 totals 13 residues. The CDR3 reads CASSYRVEETQYF. DNA of the CDR3: TGTGCCAGCAGTTACAGGGTCGAAGAGACCCAGTACTTC.

The genes are TRBV15 and TRBJ1-1, with D maybe TRBD1 (5 bases). In germline, CDR1 is LNHNV, CDR2 YYDKDF (reference sequence). This CDR3 spans 12 amino acids. V lost 5 bases and J lost 4, with 8 bases in between. CDR3 in DNA: TGTGCCACCAGCCGGGGGAGCACTGAAGCTTTCTTT. Its translation is CATSRGSTEAFF.

The chain links TRBV5-1 to TRBJ2-5; D perhaps matches TRBD2 (5 bases). The germline gives CDR1 SGHRS, CDR2 YFSETQ. This CDR3 comprises 13 residues. The V gene lost 1 base and the J gene lost 4 bases, with 8 bases spanning the gap. CDR3 nucleotide sequence: TGCGCCAGCAGCTTGATTGAGGGAGAGACCCAGTACTTC. Its translation: CASSLIEGETQYF.

CDR3 coding DNA: TGTGCCAGCAGCTTGGAGCTAAACTATGGCTACACCTTC. Translated: CASSLELNYGYTF. This rearrangement joins TRBV5-6 to TRBJ1-2, with no clear D. In germline, CDR1 is SGHDT, CDR2 YYEEEE. V was cut by 0 bases and J by 2 bases, with 5 bases left in between. The CDR3 extends over 13 amino acids.

The chain has TRBV11-2 and TRBJ2-1, with TRBD2 identical over 10 bases. J lost 4 bases, V lost 5 bases, and 5 bases had no gene match. Germline V gene lookup returns CDR1 SGHAT and CDR2 FQNNGV. The CDR3 is 15 residues long. In DNA, the CDR3 is TGTGCCAGCAGCAAAAGCGGGAGGGCTTACAATGAGCAGTTCTTC. It yields the protein CASSKSGRAYNEQFF.